Below, 13 T cell receptor beta chains from the same sample are listed, as sequenced in a study of T-cell reconstitution after alpha-beta-depleted transplantation in children. Unique molecular identifiers were used in preparing the TCRbeta library. TCRdb passed the PCR reads through MiXCR, listing each CDR3 protein once. The table lists 250,000 to 300,000 distinct CDR3 sequences, 10% of them singletons. This specimen was PBMCs, taken before TCRalphabeta/CD19-depleted stem cell transplant. Source of these receptors: a boy less than two years old with acute myeloid leukemia, due to receive a stem cell transplant.

This clonotype was detected many times. The rearrangement uses TRBV28 and TRBJ1-1; weak D call: TRBD1 (5 bases). Trimming left V 3 bases short and J 1 base short, with 9 bases between. The CDR3 runs to 14 residues. Germline V gene sequence: CDR1 MDHEN, CDR2 SYDVKM. The CDR3: CASSFPDRNTEAFF. The CDR3 nucleotides read TGTGCCAGCAGTTTTCCCGACAGGAACACTGAAGCTTTCTTT. Using reference TRBV28 and TRBJ1-1 for the parts outside the CDR3, the full variable domain is DVKVTQSSRYLVKRTGEKVFLECVQDMDHENMFWYRQDPGLGLRLIYFSYDVKMKEKGDIPEGYSVSREKKERFSLILESASTNQTSMYLCASSFPDRNTEAFFGQGTRLTVV.

This clonotype turned up a few times. The chain has TRBV20-1 and TRBJ1-4; D is unresolved. The germline V gene encodes CDR1 DFQATT and CDR2 SNEGSKA (reference sequence). CDR3 size: 13 residues. The V and J ends lost 5 bases and 5 bases respectively, with 12 bases between them. The CDR3 DNA reads as TGCAGTGCTCCTAAAATAGCCAATGAAAAACTGTTTTTT. Its translation: CSAPKIANEKLFF.

This clonotype was seen more than once but under ten times. The chain carries TRBV28 and TRBJ2-1; 8 bases fit TRBD2. V lost 5 bases to trimming and J lost 6 bases; unmatched junction nucleotides: 3. Germline CDR1 reads MDHEN; CDR2 reads SYDVKM. The CDR3 has 13 residues. The CDR3 region has the DNA TGTGCCAGCAGTGATCTAGCGGGCAATGAGCAGTTCTTC. This sequence encodes CASSDLAGNEQFF.

About this clonotype itself: Relative to the germline gene, one junction end is altered; a read error may explain this. The chain carries TRBV20-1 and TRBJ2-4; unclear D gene. This CDR3 region has 11 residues. Germline CDR1 is DFQATT and CDR2 is SNEGSKA (reference sequence). DNA of the CDR3: TGCAGTGCTAGAGTGGCCTCCAGTCTGTTCTTC. Protein: CSARVASSLFF.

This clonotype appeared many times. DNA for the CDR3: TGTGCCAGCAGCTTAGACGCAGGGGATGGTCAGCCCCAGCATTTT. The encoded protein is CASSLDAGDGQPQHF. This sequence joins TRBV7-2 and TRBJ1-5; maybe TRBD1 (6 bases). From germline, CDR1 is SGHTA and CDR2 FQGNSA. This CDR3 spans 15 amino acids. V was shortened by 1 base and J by 6 bases, with 13 bases between the two germline ends.

This clonotype was seen repeatedly, ten times or more. The genes are TRBV20-1 and TRBJ2-7; 8 bases line up with TRBD1. This CDR3 spans 17 amino acids. The ends lost 4 bases at V and 2 bases at J; junction bases unmatched: 16. The germline V gene has CDR1 DFQATT and CDR2 SNEGSKA (reference sequence). The CDR3 loop reads CSANRDRTPKPPYEQYF. The CDR3 region has the DNA TGCAGTGCTAACCGGGACAGGACGCCAAAGCCGCCCTACGAGCAGTACTTC.

This clonotype occurred many times. This rearrangement joins TRBV7-3 to TRBJ1-1; TRBD1 matches at 8 bases. Unmatched junction bases numbered 11, after V lost 5 bases and J lost 3 bases. Germline V CDR1 and CDR2: SGHTA, FQGTGA. The CDR3 runs to 16 residues. Written as DNA, the CDR3 is TGTGCCAGCAGCCCCCAGGGACAGGCCGCCTACACTGAAGCTTTCTTT. Protein sequence: CASSPQGQAAYTEAFF.

This clonotype was counted only a few times. The V call is TRBV15, the J call TRBJ1-1; the D gene is possibly TRBD1 (6 bases). The V gene lost 0 bases and the J gene lost 4 bases, with 18 bases spanning the gap. Looked up from germline, CDR1 is LNHNV and CDR2 is YYDKDF (reference sequence). CDR3 length equals 17 residues. The CDR3 sequence is CATSREGGALWSTEAFF. Written as DNA, the CDR3 is TGTGCCACCAGCAGAGAGGGGGGGGCCCTATGGAGCACTGAAGCTTTCTTT.

This clonotype was counted only a few times. The chain links TRBV18 to TRBJ2-1; 10 positions match TRBD1. V trimming: 5 bases; J trimming: 4 bases; junction bases outside the gene matches: 5. Germline assignment: CDR1 KGHSH and CDR2 LQKENI. This CDR3 is built from 15 residues. Here the CDR3 reads CASSSDRGQYNEQFF. The CDR3 nucleotides read TGTGCCAGCTCATCAGACAGGGGGCAATACAATGAGCAGTTCTTC.

This clonotype appeared a few times. V and J are TRBV9 and TRBJ2-3, with D perhaps matching TRBD2 (6 bases). The germline gives CDR1 SGDLS, CDR2 YYNGEE. This CDR3 contains 12 residues. V lost 0 bases and J lost 10, with 9 bases in between. The CDR3 is CASSVVEGSQYF. The DNA for the CDR3 is TGTGCCAGCAGCGTAGTGGAGGGGTCGCAGTATTTT.

This clonotype was counted many times. The chain links TRBV5-1 to TRBJ1-2, with 8 nucleotides matching TRBD1. The CDR3 covers 17 residues. J gave up 0 bases and V 2 bases, and 9 bases lay outside the gene matches. The germline V gene has CDR1 SGHRS and CDR2 YFSETQ. CDR3 DNA sequence: TGCGCCAGCAGCTTAAGCCGGGACAGGCTGACTAACTATGGCTACACCTTC. Its translation is CASSLSRDRLTNYGYTF.

This clonotype was counted at least ten times. The V and J genes are TRBV12-3 or TRBV12-4 and TRBJ2-7, with TRBD1 matching over 9 bases. Trimming at V came to 7 bases and at J to 2 bases, leaving 6 bases not matched to a gene. This CDR3 is 14 amino acids long. CDR3 sequence: CASTGTGFPYEQYF. The CDR3 region has the DNA TGTGCCAGCACCGGGACAGGGTTCCCCTACGAGCAGTACTTC.

The sample holds many counts of this clonotype. The V and J genes are TRBV29-1 and TRBJ2-5; 10 positions agree with TRBD2. Germline V gives CDR1 SQVTM, CDR2 ANQGSEA. The CDR3 runs 14 residues. The V segment lost 4 bases and the J segment 2 bases; nucleotides outside the gene matches: 4. The CDR3 reads CSVVASGGQETQYF. CDR3 sequence (DNA): TGCAGCGTTGTTGCTAGCGGGGGACAAGAGACCCAGTACTTC.